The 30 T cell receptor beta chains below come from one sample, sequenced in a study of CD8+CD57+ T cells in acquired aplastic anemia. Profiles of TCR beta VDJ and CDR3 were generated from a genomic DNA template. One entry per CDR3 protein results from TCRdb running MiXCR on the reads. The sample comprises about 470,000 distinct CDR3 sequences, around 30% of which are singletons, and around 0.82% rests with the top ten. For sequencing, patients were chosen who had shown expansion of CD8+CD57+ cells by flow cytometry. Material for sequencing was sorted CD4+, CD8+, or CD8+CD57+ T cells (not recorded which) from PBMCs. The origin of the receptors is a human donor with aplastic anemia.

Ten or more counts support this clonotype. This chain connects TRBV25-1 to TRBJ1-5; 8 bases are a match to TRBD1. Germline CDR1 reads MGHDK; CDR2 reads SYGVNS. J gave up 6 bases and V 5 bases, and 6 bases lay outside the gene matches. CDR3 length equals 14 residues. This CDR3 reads CASSTTGQGQPQHF. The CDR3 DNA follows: TGTGCCAGCAGTACGACAGGACAGGGTCAGCCCCAGCATTTT.

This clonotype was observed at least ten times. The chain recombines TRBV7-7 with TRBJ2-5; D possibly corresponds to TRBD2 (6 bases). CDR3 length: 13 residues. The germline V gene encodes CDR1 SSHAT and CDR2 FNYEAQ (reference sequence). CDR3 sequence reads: CASGPRGQETQYF. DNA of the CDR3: TGTGCTAGCGGTCCTCGAGGTCAAGAGACCCAGTACTTC.

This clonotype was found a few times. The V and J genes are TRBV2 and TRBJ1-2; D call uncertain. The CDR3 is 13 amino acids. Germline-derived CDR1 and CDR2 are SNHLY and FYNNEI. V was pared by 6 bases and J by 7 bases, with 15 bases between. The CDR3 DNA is TGTGCCAGCAGCCTCGGGGTCCGAGGTGGCTACACCTTC. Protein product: CASSLGVRGGYTF.

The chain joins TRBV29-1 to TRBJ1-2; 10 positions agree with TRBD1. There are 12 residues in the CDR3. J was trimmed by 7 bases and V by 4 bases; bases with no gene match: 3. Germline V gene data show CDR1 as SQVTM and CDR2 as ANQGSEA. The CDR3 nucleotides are TGCAGCGTTGGACAGGGGGCGCTTGGCTACACCTTC. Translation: CSVGQGALGYTF.

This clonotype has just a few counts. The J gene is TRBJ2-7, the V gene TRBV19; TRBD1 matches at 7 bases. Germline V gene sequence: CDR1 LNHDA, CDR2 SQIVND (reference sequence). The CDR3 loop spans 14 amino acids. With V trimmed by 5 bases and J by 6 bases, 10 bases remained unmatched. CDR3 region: CASSPSLAGGEQYF. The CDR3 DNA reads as TGTGCCAGTAGTCCCAGCTTGGCAGGGGGCGAGCAGTACTTC.

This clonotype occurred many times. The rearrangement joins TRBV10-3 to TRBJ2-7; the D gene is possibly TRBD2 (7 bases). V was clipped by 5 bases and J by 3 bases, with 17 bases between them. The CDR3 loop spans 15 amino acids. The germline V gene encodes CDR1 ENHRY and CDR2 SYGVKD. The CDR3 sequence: CAISPPGGRGYEQYF. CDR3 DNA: TGTGCCATCAGTCCCCCGGGGGGCAGGGGCTACGAGCAGTACTTC.

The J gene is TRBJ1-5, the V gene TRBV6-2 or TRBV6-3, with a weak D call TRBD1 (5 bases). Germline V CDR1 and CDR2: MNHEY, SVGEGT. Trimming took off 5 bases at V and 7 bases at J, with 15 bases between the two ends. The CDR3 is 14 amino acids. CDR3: CASSQSGGRQPQHF. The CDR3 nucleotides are TGTGCCAGCAGTCAAAGTGGGGGGAGACAGCCCCAGCATTTT.

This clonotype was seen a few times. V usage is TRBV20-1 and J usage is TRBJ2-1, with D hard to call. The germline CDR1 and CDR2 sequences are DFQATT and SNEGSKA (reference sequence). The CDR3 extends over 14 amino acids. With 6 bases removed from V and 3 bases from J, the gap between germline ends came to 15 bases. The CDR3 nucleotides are TGCAGTGCGTCCCGACGCCTCCACTACAATGAGCAGTTCTTC. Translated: CSASRRLHYNEQFF.

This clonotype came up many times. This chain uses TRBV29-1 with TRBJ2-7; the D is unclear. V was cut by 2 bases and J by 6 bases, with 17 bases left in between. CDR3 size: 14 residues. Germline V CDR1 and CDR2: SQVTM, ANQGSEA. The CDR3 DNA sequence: TGCAGCGTTGAATCCCCCCACAAAGGCTCCGAGCAGTACTTC. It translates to CSVESPHKGSEQYF.

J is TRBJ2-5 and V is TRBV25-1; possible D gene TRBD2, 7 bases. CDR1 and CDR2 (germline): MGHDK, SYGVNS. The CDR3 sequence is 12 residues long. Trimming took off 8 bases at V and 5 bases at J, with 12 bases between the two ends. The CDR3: CASSEGGETQYF. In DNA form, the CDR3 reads TGTGCCAGCTCGGAGGGGGGGGAGACCCAGTACTTC.

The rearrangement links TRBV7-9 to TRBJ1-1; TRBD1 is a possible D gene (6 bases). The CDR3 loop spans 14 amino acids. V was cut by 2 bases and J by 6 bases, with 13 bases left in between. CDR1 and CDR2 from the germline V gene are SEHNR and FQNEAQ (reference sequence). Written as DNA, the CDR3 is TGTGCCAGCAGCTTAACAGACGGGGGCCCTGAAGCTTTCTTT. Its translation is CASSLTDGGPEAFF. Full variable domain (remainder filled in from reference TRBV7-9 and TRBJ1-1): DTGVSQNPRHKITKRGQNVTFRCDPISEHNRLYWYRQTLGQGPEFLTYFQNEAQLEKSRLLSDRFSAERPKGSFSTLEIQRTEQGDSAMYLCASSLTDGGPEAFFGQGTRLTVV.

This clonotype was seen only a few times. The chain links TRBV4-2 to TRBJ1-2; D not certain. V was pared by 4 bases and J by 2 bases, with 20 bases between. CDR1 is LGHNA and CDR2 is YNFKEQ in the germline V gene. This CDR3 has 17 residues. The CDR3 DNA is TGTGCCAGCAGCCGCGGCACAACCGCAGATGCAAACTATGGCTACACCTTC. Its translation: CASSRGTTADANYGYTF.

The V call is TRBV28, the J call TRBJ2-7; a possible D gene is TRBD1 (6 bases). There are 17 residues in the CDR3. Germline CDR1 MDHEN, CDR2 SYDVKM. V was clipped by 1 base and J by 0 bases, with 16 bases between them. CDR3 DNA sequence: TGTGCCAGCAGTTTATTGGTGGGGGCGGACGACTCCTACGAGCAGTACTTC. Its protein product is CASSLLVGADDSYEQYF.

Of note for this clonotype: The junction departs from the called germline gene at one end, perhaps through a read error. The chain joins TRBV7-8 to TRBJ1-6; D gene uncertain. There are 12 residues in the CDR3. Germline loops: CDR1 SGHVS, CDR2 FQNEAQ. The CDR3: CAGSMAGSPLHF. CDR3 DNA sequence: TGTGCCGGCAGCATGGCGGGTTCACCCCTCCACTTT.

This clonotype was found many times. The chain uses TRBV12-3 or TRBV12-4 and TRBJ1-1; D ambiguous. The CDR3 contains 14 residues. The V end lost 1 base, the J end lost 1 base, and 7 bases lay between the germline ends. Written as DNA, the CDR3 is TGTGCCAGCAGTTTAGAGGGTGCGAACACTGAAGCTTTCTTT. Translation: CASSLEGANTEAFF.

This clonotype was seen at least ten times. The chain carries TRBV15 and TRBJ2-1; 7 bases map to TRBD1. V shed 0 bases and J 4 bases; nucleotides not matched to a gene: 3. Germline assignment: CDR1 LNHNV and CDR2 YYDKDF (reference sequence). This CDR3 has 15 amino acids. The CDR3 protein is CATSRERQGYNEQFF. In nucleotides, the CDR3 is TGTGCCACCAGCAGAGAACGACAGGGTTACAATGAGCAGTTCTTC.

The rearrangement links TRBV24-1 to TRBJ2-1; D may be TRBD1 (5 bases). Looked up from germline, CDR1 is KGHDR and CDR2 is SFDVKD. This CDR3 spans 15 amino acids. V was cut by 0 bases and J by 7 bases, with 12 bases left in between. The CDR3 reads CATSDLSREGNEQFF. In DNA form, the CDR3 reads TGTGCCACCAGTGATTTGAGCAGGGAAGGTAATGAGCAGTTCTTC.

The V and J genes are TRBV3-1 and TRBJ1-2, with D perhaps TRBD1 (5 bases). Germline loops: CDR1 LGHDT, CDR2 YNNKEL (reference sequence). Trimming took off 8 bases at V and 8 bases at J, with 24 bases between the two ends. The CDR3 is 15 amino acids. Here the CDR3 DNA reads TGTGCCAGCGCTTTGGGGCTAGGCTCGACGCGGGGCTACACCTTC. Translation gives CASALGLGSTRGYTF.

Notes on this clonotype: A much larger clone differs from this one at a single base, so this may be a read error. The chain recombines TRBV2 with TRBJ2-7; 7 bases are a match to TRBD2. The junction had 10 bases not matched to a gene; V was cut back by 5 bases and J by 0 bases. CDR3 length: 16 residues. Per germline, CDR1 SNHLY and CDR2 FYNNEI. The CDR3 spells CASSTPNGGTSYEQYF. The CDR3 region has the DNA TGTGCCAGCAGTACTCCTAACGGGGGGACCTCCTACGAGCAGTACTTC.

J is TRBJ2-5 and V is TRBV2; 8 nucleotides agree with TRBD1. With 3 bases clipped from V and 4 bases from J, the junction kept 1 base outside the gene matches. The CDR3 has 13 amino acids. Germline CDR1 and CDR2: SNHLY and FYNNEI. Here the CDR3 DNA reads TGTGCCAGCAGTGAGGACAGGGTAGAGACCCAGTACTTC. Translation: CASSEDRVETQYF.

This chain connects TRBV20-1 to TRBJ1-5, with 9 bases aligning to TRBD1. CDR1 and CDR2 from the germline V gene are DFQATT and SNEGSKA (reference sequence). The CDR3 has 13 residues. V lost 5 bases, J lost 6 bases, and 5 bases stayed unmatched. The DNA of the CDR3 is TGCAGTGCTTCACAGGGGGCCAGTCAGCCCCAGCATTTT. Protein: CSASQGASQPQHF.

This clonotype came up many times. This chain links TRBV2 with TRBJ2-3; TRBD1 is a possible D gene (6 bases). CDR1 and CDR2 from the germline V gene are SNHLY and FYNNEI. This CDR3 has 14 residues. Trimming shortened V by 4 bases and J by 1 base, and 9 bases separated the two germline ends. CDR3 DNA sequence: TGTGCCAGCAGTGCCAGGACAGGCACAGATACGCAGTATTTT. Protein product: CASSARTGTDTQYF.

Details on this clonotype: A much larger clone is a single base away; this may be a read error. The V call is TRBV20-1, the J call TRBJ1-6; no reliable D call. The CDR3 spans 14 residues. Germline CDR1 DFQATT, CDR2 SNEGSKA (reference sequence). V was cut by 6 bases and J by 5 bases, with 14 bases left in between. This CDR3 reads CSASPGLHNSPLHF. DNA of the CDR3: TGCAGTGCCAGTCCCGGTCTTCATAATTCACCCCTCCACTTT.

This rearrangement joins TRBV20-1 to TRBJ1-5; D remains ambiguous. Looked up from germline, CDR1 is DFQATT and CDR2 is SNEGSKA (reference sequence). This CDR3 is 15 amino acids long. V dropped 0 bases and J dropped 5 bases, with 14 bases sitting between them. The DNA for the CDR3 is TGCAGTGCTAGAGATGAGGGAACGGGCTATCAGCCCCAGCATTTT. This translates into CSARDEGTGYQPQHF.

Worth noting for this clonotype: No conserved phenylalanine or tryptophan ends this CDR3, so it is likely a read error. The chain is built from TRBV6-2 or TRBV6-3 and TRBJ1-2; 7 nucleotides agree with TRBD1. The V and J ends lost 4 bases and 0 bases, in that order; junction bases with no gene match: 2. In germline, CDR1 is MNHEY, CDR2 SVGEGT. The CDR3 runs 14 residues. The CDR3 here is CASSSGGTNYGYTL. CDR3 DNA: TGTGCCAGCAGTTCAGGGGGAACTAACTATGGCTACACCCTC.

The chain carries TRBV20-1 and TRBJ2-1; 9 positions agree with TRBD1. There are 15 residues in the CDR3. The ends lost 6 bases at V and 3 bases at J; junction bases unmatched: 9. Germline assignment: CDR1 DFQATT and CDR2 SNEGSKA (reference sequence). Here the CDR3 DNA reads TGCAGTGCCACACTCGGACAGGGGTTCTACAATGAGCAGTTCTTC. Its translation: CSATLGQGFYNEQFF.

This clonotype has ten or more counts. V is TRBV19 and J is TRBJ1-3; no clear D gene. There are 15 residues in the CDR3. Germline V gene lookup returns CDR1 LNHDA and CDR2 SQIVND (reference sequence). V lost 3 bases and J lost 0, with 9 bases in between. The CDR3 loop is CASSIAVHSGNTIYF. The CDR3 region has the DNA TGTGCCAGTAGTATTGCAGTTCACTCTGGAAACACCATATATTTT.

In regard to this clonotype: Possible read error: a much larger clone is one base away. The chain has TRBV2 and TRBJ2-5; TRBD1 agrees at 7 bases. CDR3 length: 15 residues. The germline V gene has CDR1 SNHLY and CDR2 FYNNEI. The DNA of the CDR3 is TGTGCCAACAGTGCCAGGGGGTGGTACCAAGAGACCCAGTACTTC. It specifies CANSARGWYQETQYF. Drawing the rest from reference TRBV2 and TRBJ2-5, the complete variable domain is EPEVTQTPSHQVTQMGQEVILRCVPISNHLYFYWYRQILGQKVEFLVSFYNNEISEKSEIFDDQFSVERPDGSNFTLKIRSTKLEDSAMYFCANSARGWYQETQYFGPGTRLLVL.

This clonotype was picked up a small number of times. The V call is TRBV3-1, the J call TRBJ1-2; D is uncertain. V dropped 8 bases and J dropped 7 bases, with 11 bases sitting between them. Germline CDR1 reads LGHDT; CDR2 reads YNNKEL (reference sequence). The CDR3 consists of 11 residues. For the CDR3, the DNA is TGTGCCAGCTCAGTCCTGGGTGGCTACACCTTC. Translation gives CASSVLGGYTF.

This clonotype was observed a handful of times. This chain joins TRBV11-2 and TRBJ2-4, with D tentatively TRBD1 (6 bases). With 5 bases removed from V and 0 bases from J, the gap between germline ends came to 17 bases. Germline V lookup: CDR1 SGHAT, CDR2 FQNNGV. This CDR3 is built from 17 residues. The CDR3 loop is CASSARQDHLAKNIQYF. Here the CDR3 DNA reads TGTGCCAGCAGCGCGAGACAGGATCACCTAGCCAAAAACATTCAGTACTTC.